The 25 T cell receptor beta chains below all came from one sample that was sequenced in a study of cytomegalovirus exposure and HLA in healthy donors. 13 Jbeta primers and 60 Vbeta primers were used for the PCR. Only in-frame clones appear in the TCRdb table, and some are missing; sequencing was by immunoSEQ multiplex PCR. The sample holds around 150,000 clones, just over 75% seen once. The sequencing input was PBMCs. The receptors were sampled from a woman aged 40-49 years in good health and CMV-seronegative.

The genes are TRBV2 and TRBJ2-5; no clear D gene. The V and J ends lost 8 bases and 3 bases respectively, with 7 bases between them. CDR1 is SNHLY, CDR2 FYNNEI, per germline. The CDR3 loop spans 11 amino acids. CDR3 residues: CASQNEETQYF. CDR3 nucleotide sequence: TGTGCCAGCCAGAACGAAGAGACCCAGTACTTC.

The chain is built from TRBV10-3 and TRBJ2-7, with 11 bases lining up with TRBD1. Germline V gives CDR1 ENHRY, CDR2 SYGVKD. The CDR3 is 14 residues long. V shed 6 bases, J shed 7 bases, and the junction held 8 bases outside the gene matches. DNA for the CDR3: TGTGCCATCAGGGATGGACAGGGGGCGGGTGAGCAGTACTTC. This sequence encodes CAIRDGQGAGEQYF.

The CDR3 sequence: CASSFNRVGGNTIYF. In nucleotides, the CDR3 is TGTGCCAGCAGTTTCAACAGGGTGGGGGGAAACACCATATATTTT. The rearrangement joins TRBV28 to TRBJ1-3; D is possibly TRBD1 (6 bases). The CDR3 runs to 15 residues. Trimming took 3 bases from V and 4 from J, leaving 13 bases between them. Germline CDR1 is MDHEN and CDR2 is SYDVKM.

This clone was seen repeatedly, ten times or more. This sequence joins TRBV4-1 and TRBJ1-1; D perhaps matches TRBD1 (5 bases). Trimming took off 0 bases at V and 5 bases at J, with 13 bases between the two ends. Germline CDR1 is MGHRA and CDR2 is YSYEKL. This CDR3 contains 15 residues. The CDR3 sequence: CASSQEQARGTEAFF. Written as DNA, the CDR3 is TGCGCCAGCAGCCAAGAACAGGCGAGAGGTACTGAAGCTTTCTTT.

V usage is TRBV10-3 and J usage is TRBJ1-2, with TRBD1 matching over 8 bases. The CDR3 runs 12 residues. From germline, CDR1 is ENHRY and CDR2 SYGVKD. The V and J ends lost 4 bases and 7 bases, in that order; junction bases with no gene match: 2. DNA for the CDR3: TGTGCCATCAGTGGGACAGGGAGTGGCTACACCTTC. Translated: CAISGTGSGYTF.

The CDR3, as DNA: TGTGCCAGCAGCTTTCTTTTGGGCAGTAGCTACGAGCAGTACTTC. It specifies CASSFLLGSSYEQYF. The J gene is TRBJ2-7, the V gene TRBV7-6; no definite D call. Trimming left V 3 bases short and J 3 bases short, with 15 bases between. The germline CDR1 and CDR2 sequences are SGHVS and FNYEAQ. This CDR3 is built from 15 residues.

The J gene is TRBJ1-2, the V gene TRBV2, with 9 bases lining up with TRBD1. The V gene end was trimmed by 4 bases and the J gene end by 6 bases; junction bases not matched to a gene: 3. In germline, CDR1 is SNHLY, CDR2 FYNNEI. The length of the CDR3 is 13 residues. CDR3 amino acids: CASSGRQGDGYTF. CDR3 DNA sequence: TGTGCCAGCAGTGGAAGACAGGGGGATGGCTACACCTTC.

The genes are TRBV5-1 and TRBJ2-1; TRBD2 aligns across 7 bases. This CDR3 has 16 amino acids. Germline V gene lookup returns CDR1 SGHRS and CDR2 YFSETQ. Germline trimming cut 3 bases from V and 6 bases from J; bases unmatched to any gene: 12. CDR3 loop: CASSSTAGRRLNEQFF. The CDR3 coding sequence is TGCGCCAGCAGCTCTACAGCGGGAAGGAGGCTCAATGAGCAGTTCTTC.

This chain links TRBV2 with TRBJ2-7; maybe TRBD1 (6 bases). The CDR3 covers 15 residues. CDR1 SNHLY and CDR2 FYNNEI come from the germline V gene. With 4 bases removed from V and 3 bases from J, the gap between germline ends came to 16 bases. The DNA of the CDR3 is TGTGCCAGCAGTGTGGACAGCCAAGGAGGCTACGAGCAGTACTTC. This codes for CASSVDSQGGYEQYF.

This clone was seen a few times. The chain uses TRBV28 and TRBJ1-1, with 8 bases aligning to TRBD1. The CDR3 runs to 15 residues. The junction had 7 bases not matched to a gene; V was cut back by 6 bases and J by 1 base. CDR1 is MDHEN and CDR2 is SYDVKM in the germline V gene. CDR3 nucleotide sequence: TGTGCCAGCAGCGACCCCGGGACAGGGAACACTGAAGCTTTCTTT. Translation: CASSDPGTGNTEAFF.

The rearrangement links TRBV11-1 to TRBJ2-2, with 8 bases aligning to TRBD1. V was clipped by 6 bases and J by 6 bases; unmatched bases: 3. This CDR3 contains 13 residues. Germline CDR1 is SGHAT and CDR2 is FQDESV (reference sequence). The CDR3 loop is CASSPQGAGELFF. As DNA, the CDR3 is TGTGCCAGCAGTCCACAGGGGGCCGGGGAGCTGTTTTTT. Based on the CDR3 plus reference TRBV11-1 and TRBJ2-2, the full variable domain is EAEVAQSPRYKITEKSQAVAFWCDPISGHATLYWYRQILGQGPELLVQFQDESVVDDSQLPKDRFSAERLKGVDSTLKIQPAELGDSAMYLCASSPQGAGELFFGEGSRLTVL.

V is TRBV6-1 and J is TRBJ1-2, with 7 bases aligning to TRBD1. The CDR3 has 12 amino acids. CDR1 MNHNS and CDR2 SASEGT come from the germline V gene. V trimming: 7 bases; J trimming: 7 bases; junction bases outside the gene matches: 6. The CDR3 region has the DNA TGTGCCAGCACTCCAGGGGGGAGTGGCTACACCTTC. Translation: CASTPGGSGYTF.

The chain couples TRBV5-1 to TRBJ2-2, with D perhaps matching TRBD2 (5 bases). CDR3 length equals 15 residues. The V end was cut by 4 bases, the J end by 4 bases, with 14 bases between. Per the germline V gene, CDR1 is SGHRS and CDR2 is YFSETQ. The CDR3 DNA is TGCGCCAGCAGCCCCCTTGGGAGTGGCACCGGGGAGCTGTTTTTT. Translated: CASSPLGSGTGELFF.

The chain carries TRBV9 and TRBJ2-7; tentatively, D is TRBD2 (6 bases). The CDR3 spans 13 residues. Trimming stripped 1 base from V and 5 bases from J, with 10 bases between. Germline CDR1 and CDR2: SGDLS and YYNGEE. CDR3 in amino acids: CASSVRGTNEQYF. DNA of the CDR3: TGTGCCAGCAGCGTACGCGGGACCAACGAGCAGTACTTC.

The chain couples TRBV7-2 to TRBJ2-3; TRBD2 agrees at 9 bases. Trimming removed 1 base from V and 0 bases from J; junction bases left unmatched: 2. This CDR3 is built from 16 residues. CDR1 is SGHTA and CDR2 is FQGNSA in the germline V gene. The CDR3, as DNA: TGTGCCAGCAGCTTAGGACTAGCGGCTAGCACAGATACGCAGTATTTT. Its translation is CASSLGLAASTDTQYF.

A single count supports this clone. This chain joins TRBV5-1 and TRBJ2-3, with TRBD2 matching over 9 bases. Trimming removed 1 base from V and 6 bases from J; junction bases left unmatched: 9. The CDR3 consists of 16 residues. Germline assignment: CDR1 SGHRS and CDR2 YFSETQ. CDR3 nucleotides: TGCGCCAGCAGCTTGCCTTTAGCGGGAGAAATCGATACGCAGTATTTT. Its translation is CASSLPLAGEIDTQYF. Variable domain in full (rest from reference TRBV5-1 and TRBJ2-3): KAGVTQTPRYLIKTRGQQVTLSCSPISGHRSVSWYQQTPGQGLQFLFEYFSETQRNKGNFPGRFSGRQFSNSRSEMNVSTLELGDSALYLCASSLPLAGEIDTQYFGPGTRLTVL.

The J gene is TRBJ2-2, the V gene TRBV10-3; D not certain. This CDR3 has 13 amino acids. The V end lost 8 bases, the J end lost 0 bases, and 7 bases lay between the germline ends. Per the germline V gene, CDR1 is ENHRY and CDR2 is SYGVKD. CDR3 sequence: CAIGTPNTGELFF. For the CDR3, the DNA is TGTGCCATCGGTACTCCGAACACCGGGGAGCTGTTTTTT.

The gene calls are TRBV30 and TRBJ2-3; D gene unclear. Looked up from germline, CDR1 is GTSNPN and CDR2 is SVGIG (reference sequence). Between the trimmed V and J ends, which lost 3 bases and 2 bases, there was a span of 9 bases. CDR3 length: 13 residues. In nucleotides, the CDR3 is TGTGCCTGGAGGGTCGGGTCCACAGATACGCAGTATTTT. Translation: CAWRVGSTDTQYF.

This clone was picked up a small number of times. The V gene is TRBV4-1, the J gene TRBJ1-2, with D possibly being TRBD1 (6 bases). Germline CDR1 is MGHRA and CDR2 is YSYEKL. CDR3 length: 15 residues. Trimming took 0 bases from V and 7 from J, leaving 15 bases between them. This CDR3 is CASSQEGRGSGGYTF. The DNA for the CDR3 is TGCGCCAGCAGCCAAGAGGGCAGGGGATCGGGTGGCTACACCTTC.

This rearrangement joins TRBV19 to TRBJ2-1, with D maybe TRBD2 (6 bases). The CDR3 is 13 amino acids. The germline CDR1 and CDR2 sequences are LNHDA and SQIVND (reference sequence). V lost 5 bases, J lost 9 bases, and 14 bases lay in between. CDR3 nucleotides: TGTGCCAGTAGTGACATTACCGGGGGTGAGCAGTTCTTC. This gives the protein CASSDITGGEQFF.

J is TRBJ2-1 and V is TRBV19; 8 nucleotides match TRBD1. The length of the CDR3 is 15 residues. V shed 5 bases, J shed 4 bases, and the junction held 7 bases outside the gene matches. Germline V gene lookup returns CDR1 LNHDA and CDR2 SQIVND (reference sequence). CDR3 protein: CASSGEDRAYNEQFF. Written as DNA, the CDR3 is TGTGCCAGTAGTGGGGAGGACAGGGCTTACAATGAGCAGTTCTTC. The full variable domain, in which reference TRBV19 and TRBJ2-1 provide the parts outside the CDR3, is DGGITQSPKYLFRKEGQNVTLSCEQNLNHDAMYWYRQDPGQGLRLIYYSQIVNDFQKGDIAEGYSVSREKKESFPLTVTSAQKNPTAFYLCASSGEDRAYNEQFFGPGTRLTVL.

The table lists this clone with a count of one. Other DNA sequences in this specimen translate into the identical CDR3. The CDR3 DNA is TGCGCCAGCAGCCCCGGACAGGGTGAGACCCAGTACTTC. Translated, it gives CASSPGQGETQYF. The V gene is TRBV5-1, the J gene TRBJ2-5; 8 bases map to TRBD1. Per the germline V gene, CDR1 is SGHRS and CDR2 is YFSETQ. The V segment lost 4 bases and the J segment 5 bases; nucleotides outside the gene matches: 4. This CDR3 region has 13 residues.

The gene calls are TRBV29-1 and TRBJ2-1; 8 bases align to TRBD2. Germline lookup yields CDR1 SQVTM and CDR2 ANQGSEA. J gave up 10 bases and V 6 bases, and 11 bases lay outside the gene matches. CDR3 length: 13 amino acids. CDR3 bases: TGCAGCGTCCACGGGGGGGGTAGGCAGGAGCAGTTCTTC. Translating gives CSVHGGGRQEQFF.

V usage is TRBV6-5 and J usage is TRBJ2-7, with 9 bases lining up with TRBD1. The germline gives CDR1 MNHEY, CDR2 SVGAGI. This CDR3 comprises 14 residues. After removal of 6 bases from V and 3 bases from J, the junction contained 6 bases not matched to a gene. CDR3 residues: CASSPGTGNYEQYF. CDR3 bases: TGTGCCAGCAGCCCCGGGACAGGGAACTACGAGCAGTACTTC.

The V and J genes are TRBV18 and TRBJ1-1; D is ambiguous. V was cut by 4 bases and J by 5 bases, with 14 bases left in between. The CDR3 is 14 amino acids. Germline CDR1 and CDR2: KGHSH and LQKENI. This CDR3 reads CASSREEYRTEAFF. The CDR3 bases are TGTGCCAGCTCACGGGAGGAGTATCGGACTGAAGCTTTCTTT. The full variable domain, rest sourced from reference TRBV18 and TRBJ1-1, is NAGVMQNPRHLVRRRGQEARLRCSPMKGHSHVYWYRQLPEEGLKFMVYLQKENIIDESGMPKERFSAEFPKEGPSILRIQQVVRGDSAAYFCASSREEYRTEAFFGQGTRLTVV.